Shown below are 28 T cell receptor beta chains from a single sample sequenced in a study of OX40 agonist ivuxolimab in advanced cancers. Using immunoSEQ multiplex PCR, the repertoire was profiled, and TCRdb retains in-frame clones only, with some absent. This sample has about 17,000 clones, with 80% found just once. Here the sequenced sample was CD4+ or CD8+ T cells sorted from blood, taken in a trial of the OX40 agonist ivuxolimab. These receptors originate from an adult with an advanced solid tumor such as melanoma, head and neck, liver or kidney cancer.

CDR3 sequence reads: CASSFASGRTTYEQYF. The CDR3 DNA reads TGTGCCAGCAGCTTTGCTAGCGGGAGGACAACCTACGAGCAGTACTTC. V and J are TRBV7-4 and TRBJ2-7; 11 bases are a match to TRBD2. CDR1 is SGHVT and CDR2 is SQSDAQ in the germline V gene. V dropped 3 bases and J dropped 2; count of bases not matched to a gene: 6. The CDR3 has 16 amino acids.

The chain employs TRBV13 and TRBJ2-1; D is ambiguous. There are 14 residues in the CDR3. Trimming removed 6 bases at V and 2 bases at J, with 11 bases between. Germline V gives CDR1 PRHDT, CDR2 FYEKMQ (reference sequence). The CDR3 region is CASSPVSAYNEQFF. The CDR3 nucleotides are TGTGCCAGCAGTCCCGTCTCTGCCTACAATGAGCAGTTCTTC.

The gene calls are TRBV9 and TRBJ2-7; the D is unclear. V dropped 1 base and J dropped 6 bases, with 20 bases sitting between them. The CDR3 is 16 residues long. Germline V lookup: CDR1 SGDLS, CDR2 YYNGEE. The CDR3 protein is CASSVSSSGHPGEQYF. CDR3 DNA sequence: TGTGCCAGCAGCGTATCGTCTTCCGGTCATCCAGGCGAGCAGTACTTC. Combining the CDR3 with reference TRBV9 and TRBJ2-7 gives the whole variable domain DSGVTQTPKHLITATGQRVTLRCSPRSGDLSVYWYQQSLDQGLQFLIQYYNGEERAKGNILERFSAQQFPDLHSELNLSSLELGDSALYFCASSVSSSGHPGEQYFGPGTRLTVT.

In this sample, this clone turned up once. This sequence joins TRBV6-5 and TRBJ2-7, with 11 bases matching TRBD2. The V and J ends lost 2 bases and 6 bases, in that order; junction bases with no gene match: 6. This CDR3 spans 15 amino acids. From germline, CDR1 is MNHEY and CDR2 SVGAGI. CDR3 residues: CASSYPSGLAGEQYF. The CDR3 coding sequence is TGTGCCAGCAGTTACCCCTCCGGACTAGCGGGCGAGCAGTACTTC.

In this sample, this clone turned up once. V usage is TRBV7-3 and J usage is TRBJ2-1; unclear D gene. CDR1 and CDR2 (germline): SGHTA, FQGTGA. The CDR3 extends over 12 amino acids. The V end lost 2 bases, the J end lost 7 bases, and 6 bases lay between the germline ends. The DNA of the CDR3 is TGTGCCAGCAGCTTAGCTGCAAATGAGCAGTTCTTC. Amino acids: CASSLAANEQFF.

V usage is TRBV6-7 and J usage is TRBJ1-2, with 7 bases identical to TRBD1. TRBV6-7 carries the ORF label, with uncertain function. The CDR3 totals 14 residues. J lost 5 bases, V lost 4 bases, and 7 bases had no gene match. The CDR3 protein is CASSLEGAPYGYTF. The CDR3 coding sequence is TGTGCCAGCAGTTTGGAGGGGGCGCCTTATGGCTACACCTTC.

This clone was observed a few times. V and J are TRBV5-6 and TRBJ2-5; D remains unclear. V lost 3 bases and J lost 5, with 5 bases in between. Per the germline V gene, CDR1 is SGHDT and CDR2 is YYEEEE. The CDR3 is made up of 11 amino acids. DNA for the CDR3: TGTGCCAGCAGCTGGGCCGAGACCCAGTACTTC. Its protein is CASSWAETQYF.

The chain combines TRBV15 with TRBJ1-1, with D uncertain. V lost 5 bases and J lost 1, with 8 bases in between. Germline V gene lookup returns CDR1 LNHNV and CDR2 YYDKDF (reference sequence). There are 13 residues in the CDR3. CDR3 nucleotide sequence: TGTGCCACCAGCGACCGAGGGAACACTGAAGCTTTCTTT. It codes for CATSDRGNTEAFF.

The V gene is TRBV2, the J gene TRBJ2-3; D assignment may be TRBD1 or TRBD2 (5 bases each). The CDR3 covers 14 residues. CDR1 is SNHLY and CDR2 is FYNNEI in the germline V gene. V gave up 8 bases and J gave up 5 bases, with 17 bases separating them. The CDR3 sequence is CASPLGDLRDTQYF. The CDR3 bases are TGTGCCAGCCCCCTTGGGGACCTCAGAGATACGCAGTATTTT.

The table lists this clone with a count of one. CDR3 nucleotide sequence: TGTGCCAGCAATTTCTTACCGAATGAGCAGTTCTTC. It specifies CASNFLPNEQFF. V is TRBV2 and J is TRBJ2-1; D call uncertain. The germline V gene encodes CDR1 SNHLY and CDR2 FYNNEI. The length of the CDR3 is 12 residues. Trimming pared 7 bases from V and 7 bases from J, leaving 11 bases between.

The chain recombines TRBV2 with TRBJ1-2; D possibly corresponds to TRBD1 (5 bases). Germline V gene data show CDR1 as SNHLY and CDR2 as FYNNEI. The germline V and J ends were trimmed by 5 bases and 5 bases, with 15 bases remaining between them. The CDR3 sequence is 14 residues long. This CDR3 reads CASSYTGWGYGYTF. The CDR3 region has the DNA TGTGCCAGCAGTTATACAGGTTGGGGATATGGCTACACCTTC.

The CDR3 spells CASSQILQGRSYQPQHF. CDR3 bases: TGTGCCAGCAGTCAAATACTCCAGGGGCGGTCATATCAGCCCCAGCATTTT. The chain couples TRBV27 to TRBJ1-5, with a weak D call TRBD1 (6 bases). The germline gives CDR1 MNHEY, CDR2 SMNVEV (reference sequence). This CDR3 spans 17 amino acids. The germline V and J ends were trimmed by 5 bases and 5 bases, with 22 bases remaining between them.

This clone has a handful of counts. The chain links TRBV6-1 to TRBJ2-7; 14 nucleotides agree with TRBD2. The CDR3 spans 16 residues. Germline V lookup: CDR1 MNHNS, CDR2 SASEGT. J lost 6 bases, V lost 3 bases, and 7 bases had no gene match. CDR3: CASSDGLAGGPIEQYF. The DNA for the CDR3 is TGTGCCAGCAGTGACGGACTAGCGGGAGGCCCCATCGAGCAGTACTTC.

The rearrangement joins TRBV10-3 to TRBJ2-1; 8 nucleotides match TRBD2. V was clipped by 4 bases and J by 4 bases; unmatched bases: 6. The CDR3 consists of 15 residues. Germline-derived CDR1 and CDR2 are ENHRY and SYGVKD. DNA of the CDR3: TGTGCCATCAGTGCCCGACTAGCGAAATACAATGAGCAGTTCTTC. Its translation is CAISARLAKYNEQFF.

The chain combines TRBV2 with TRBJ2-7, with 12 nucleotides matching TRBD2. J lost 5 bases, V lost 5 bases, and 4 bases had no gene match. From germline, CDR1 is SNHLY and CDR2 FYNNEI. The CDR3 is made up of 14 amino acids. CDR3 protein: CASSSLAGGDEQYF. The CDR3 DNA sequence: TGTGCCAGCAGTTCGCTAGCGGGAGGGGACGAGCAGTACTTC.

The V call is TRBV11-2, the J call TRBJ1-5; the D gene is possibly TRBD1 (5 bases). Germline V lookup: CDR1 SGHAT, CDR2 FQNNGV. The CDR3 is 15 residues long. Trimming stripped 5 bases from V and 0 bases from J, with 11 bases between. The CDR3 loop is CASSDEGFSNQPQHF. The CDR3 DNA reads as TGTGCCAGCAGCGACGAGGGGTTTAGCAATCAGCCCCAGCATTTT.

Comment on this clone: Other nucleotide sequences from this sample produce the same CDR3. This chain joins TRBV11-2 and TRBJ2-7; TRBD1 might be the D (6 bases). V was cut by 1 base and J by 2 bases, with 9 bases left in between. CDR3 length equals 14 residues. Germline V lookup: CDR1 SGHAT, CDR2 FQNNGV. DNA for the CDR3: TGTGCCAGCAGCTTAGGTCCAGGGGCCTACGAGCAGTACTTC. This codes for CASSLGPGAYEQYF.

The V and J genes are TRBV9 and TRBJ2-2, with a possible D match to TRBD2 (5 bases). This CDR3 is 16 amino acids long. V was shortened by 3 bases and J by 2 bases, with 14 bases between the two germline ends. Germline CDR1 reads SGDLS; CDR2 reads YYNGEE. The CDR3 DNA sequence: TGTGCCAGCAGCGGGTCGACGGACTCCAACACCGGGGAGCTGTTTTTT. This translates into CASSGSTDSNTGELFF.

The rearrangement joins TRBV2 to TRBJ2-7; the D gene could be TRBD1 or TRBD2 (6 bases each). This CDR3 is 14 amino acids long. Germline lookup yields CDR1 SNHLY and CDR2 FYNNEI. The CDR3 sequence: CAVQGGDKVYEQYF. CDR3 bases: TGTGCAGTTCAAGGAGGGGACAAGGTCTACGAGCAGTACTTC.

This clone was seen a handful of times. The rearrangement uses TRBV5-6 and TRBJ1-1; D ambiguous. CDR3 size: 13 residues. V shed 5 bases and J shed 5 bases, with 13 bases lying between them. The germline V gene has CDR1 SGHDT and CDR2 YYEEEE. Here the CDR3 reads CASSLTAGTEAFF. CDR3 in DNA: TGTGCCAGCAGTCTGACGGCGGGTACTGAAGCTTTCTTT.

CDR3 bases: TGTGCCAGCAGCTTAGCTCCGTTCCCGAGCACAGATACGCAGTATTTT. Translated: CASSLAPFPSTDTQYF. The chain couples TRBV11-3 to TRBJ2-3; no firm D call. V lost 1 base to trimming and J lost 0 bases, with 11 bases between them. CDR3 length: 16 residues. CDR1 is SGHNT and CDR2 is YENEEA in the germline V gene.

The chain joins TRBV9 to TRBJ2-2; D unclear. The CDR3 runs to 17 residues. CDR1 is SGDLS, CDR2 YYNGEE, per germline. V dropped 2 bases and J dropped 2 bases, with 16 bases sitting between them. The CDR3 here is CASSVSQTAVNTGELFF. CDR3 bases: TGTGCCAGCAGCGTCTCACAGACGGCCGTTAACACCGGGGAGCTGTTTTTT.

The chain joins TRBV6-5 to TRBJ1-1, with D perhaps TRBD1 (5 bases). The CDR3 runs 13 residues. Trimming left V 6 bases short and J 1 base short, with 9 bases between. Germline CDR1 and CDR2: MNHEY and SVGAGI. The chain's CDR3 is CASRPGQNTEAFF. The CDR3 DNA reads as TGTGCCAGCAGACCTGGACAGAACACTGAAGCTTTCTTT.

The chain employs TRBV6-5 and TRBJ1-5, with TRBD1 identical over 7 bases. Per the germline V gene, CDR1 is MNHEY and CDR2 is SVGAGI. This CDR3 region has 13 residues. The V segment lost 6 bases and the J segment 6 bases; nucleotides outside the gene matches: 5. The CDR3 spells CASRDRVGQPQHF. The DNA for the CDR3 is TGTGCCAGCAGAGACAGGGTCGGTCAGCCCCAGCATTTT.

The chain has TRBV6-1 and TRBJ1-5, with D possibly being TRBD1 (5 bases). V gave up 3 bases and J gave up 7 bases, with 10 bases separating them. CDR1 is MNHNS and CDR2 is SASEGT in the germline V gene. The CDR3 has 13 residues. CDR3 nucleotides: TGTGCCAGCAGTGACTGGGGGAGACAGCCCCAGCATTTT. As protein: CASSDWGRQPQHF.

On this clone itself: The same CDR3 arises from other DNA sequences in this sample as well. The CDR3 DNA reads as TGTGCCAGCAGCCAATGGACAGGGGAGACCCAGTACTTC. Protein sequence: CASSQWTGETQYF. The rearrangement links TRBV14 to TRBJ2-5; 8 bases agree with TRBD1. This CDR3 region has 13 residues. Germline CDR1 is SGHDN and CDR2 is FVKESK. The trim removed 2 bases at V and 5 bases at J, leaving 1 base unmatched.

DNA for the CDR3: TGTGCCAGCAGTTACTCGTCGGAGGGGGAGCAGTACTTC. Translation: CASSYSSEGEQYF. V is TRBV6-5 and J is TRBJ2-7, with D tentatively TRBD2 (6 bases). CDR3 length: 13 residues. V was trimmed by 0 bases and J by 7 bases, leaving 10 bases between them. Germline loops: CDR1 MNHEY, CDR2 SVGAGI.

J is TRBJ1-5 and V is TRBV10-2; D is uncertain. The CDR3 totals 13 residues. The germline gives CDR1 WSHSY, CDR2 SAAADI. Trimming stripped 6 bases from V and 2 bases from J, with 8 bases between. CDR3 in amino acids: CASSSSGNQPQHF. The CDR3 DNA reads TGCGCCAGCAGCTCCTCGGGCAATCAGCCCCAGCATTTT.